The 25 T cell receptor beta chains reported below all come from one sample, sequenced in a study of neoadjuvant anti-PD-1 for oral cavity cancer. Method: immunoSEQ multiplex PCR; TCRdb's copy keeps in-frame clones and lacks some. The data contain roughly 60,000 clones, roughly 80% of them singletons. Material: PBMCs, obtained before nivolumab (anti-PD-1) treatment. The receptors come from a person aged 40-85 years with oral cavity squamous cell carcinoma.

The J gene is TRBJ2-5, the V gene TRBV4-2, with 8 bases matching TRBD2. There are 16 residues in the CDR3. Trimming took 3 bases from V and 5 from J; bases not matched to a gene: 11. Germline V gene sequence: CDR1 LGHNA, CDR2 YNFKEQ. DNA of the CDR3: TGTGCCAGCAGCCAGGAGGGGGGAGCGGGAGAGGAGACCCAGTACTTC. It codes for CASSQEGGAGEETQYF.

This clone has just one count. The chain carries TRBV7-2 and TRBJ2-5; D possibly corresponds to TRBD2 (6 bases). V dropped 1 base and J dropped 5 bases, with 14 bases sitting between them. The CDR3 is 15 amino acids. CDR1 and CDR2 from the germline V gene are SGHTA and FQGNSA. CDR3 sequence (DNA): TGTGCCAGCAGCTTAGTATTAGCGGCTCGGGAGACCCAGTACTTC. Its translation: CASSLVLAARETQYF. The variable domain in full, completed from reference TRBV7-2 and TRBJ2-5, reads GAGVSQSPSNKVTEKGKDVELRCDPISGHTALYWYRQSLGQGLEFLIYFQGNSAPDKSGLPSDRFSAERTGGSVSTLTIQRTQQEDSAVYLCASSLVLAARETQYFGPGTRLLVL.

The chain employs TRBV18 and TRBJ2-2, with 8 nucleotides matching TRBD1. The germline V gene encodes CDR1 KGHSH and CDR2 LQKENI. The CDR3 has 15 amino acids. Trimming removed 3 bases from V and 4 bases from J; junction bases left unmatched: 4. CDR3 loop: CASSPNTGGTGELFF. CDR3 nucleotides: TGTGCCAGCTCACCGAACACAGGGGGCACCGGGGAGCTGTTTTTT.

V usage is TRBV11-3 and J usage is TRBJ2-7, with a possible D match to TRBD1 (6 bases). V shed 4 bases and J shed 4 bases, with 8 bases lying between them. The CDR3 is 12 residues long. Germline V gives CDR1 SGHNT, CDR2 YENEEA. CDR3 region: CASSSGQYEQYF. The CDR3 DNA sequence: TGTGCCAGCAGCTCAGGACAGTACGAGCAGTACTTC.

The gene calls are TRBV5-1 and TRBJ2-3; the match to TRBD2 covers 11 bases. This CDR3 comprises 15 residues. The V gene's germline CDR1 is SGHRS and CDR2 YFSETQ. V shed 5 bases and J 5 bases; nucleotides not matched to a gene: 7. The CDR3 sequence is CASRVAGGPGDTQYF. The DNA for the CDR3 is TGCGCCAGCAGGGTAGCGGGAGGGCCTGGAGATACGCAGTATTTT.

This clone was counted many times. The chain recombines TRBV7-2 with TRBJ1-5; 7 bases agree with TRBD1. The ends lost 4 bases at V and 2 bases at J; junction bases unmatched: 5. The CDR3 is 15 amino acids. Germline CDR1 is SGHTA and CDR2 is FQGNSA. The CDR3 loop is CASSSTGQGNQPQHF. The CDR3 DNA reads as TGTGCCAGCAGCTCTACCGGACAGGGCAATCAGCCCCAGCATTTT.

This clone was found once. V gene TRBV7-6 combines with J gene TRBJ2-7; the D gene is possibly TRBD2 (6 bases). Germline assignment: CDR1 SGHVS and CDR2 FNYEAQ. V gave up 0 bases and J gave up 6 bases, with 15 bases separating them. The CDR3 covers 15 residues. CDR3 coding DNA: TGTGCCAGCAGCTTAGCTGCCGGGAGTAGAGGCGAGCAGTACTTC. It encodes CASSLAAGSRGEQYF.

This chain uses TRBV27 with TRBJ1-5, with D tentatively TRBD1 (5 bases). This CDR3 spans 15 amino acids. V shed 5 bases and J shed 0 bases, with 11 bases lying between them. CDR1 is MNHEY, CDR2 SMNVEV, per germline (reference sequence). The CDR3 here is CASSPDSLSNQPQHF. As DNA, the CDR3 is TGTGCCAGCAGTCCAGACAGCCTTAGCAATCAGCCCCAGCATTTT.

This sequence joins TRBV6-1 and TRBJ2-2, with D unclear. The V end was cut by 11 bases, the J end by 5 bases, with 12 bases between. Germline V gives CDR1 MNHNS, CDR2 SASEGT. This CDR3 has 12 amino acids. CDR3 protein: CASQFNTGELFF. The CDR3 nucleotides are TGTGCCTCCCAATTTAATACCGGGGAGCTGTTTTTT.

The chain recombines TRBV2 with TRBJ2-3, with 15 bases that match TRBD2. Germline V gives CDR1 SNHLY, CDR2 FYNNEI. The CDR3 spans 18 residues. After removal of 5 bases from V and 3 bases from J, the junction contained 9 bases not matched to a gene. In DNA, the CDR3 is TGTGCCAGCAGTCCTTCTGGACTAGCGGGGGGGAGGACAGATACGCAGTATTTT. It yields the protein CASSPSGLAGGRTDTQYF.

The rearrangement links TRBV7-8 to TRBJ1-6, with 8 nucleotides matching TRBD1. Germline V CDR1 and CDR2: SGHVS, FQNEAQ. With 4 bases clipped from V and 8 bases from J, the junction kept 7 bases outside the gene matches. The CDR3 is made up of 15 amino acids. CDR3 protein: CASSYGQGYDSPLHF. As DNA, the CDR3 is TGTGCCAGCAGCTACGGACAGGGATACGATTCACCCCTCCACTTT.

This clone was counted a few times. The chain has TRBV4-2 and TRBJ2-2, with 10 positions matching TRBD2. The CDR3 runs to 15 residues. V lost 4 bases to trimming and J lost 4 bases; unmatched junction nucleotides: 3. Looked up from germline, CDR1 is LGHNA and CDR2 is YNFKEQ. CDR3: CASSLTSGVTGELFF. CDR3 nucleotide sequence: TGTGCCAGCAGCCTCACTAGCGGGGTCACCGGGGAGCTGTTTTTT.

The rearrangement uses TRBV6-5 and TRBJ2-7; D gene ambiguous. This CDR3 is built from 13 residues. Germline V gene sequence: CDR1 MNHEY, CDR2 SVGAGI. Trimming left V 5 bases short and J 0 bases short, with 8 bases between. The CDR3 sequence is CASSKPTSYEQYF. The CDR3 nucleotides are TGTGCCAGCAGTAAGCCGACCTCCTACGAGCAGTACTTC.

The rearrangement uses TRBV5-1 and TRBJ2-3; D remains ambiguous. The CDR3 loop spans 13 amino acids. The germline V gene encodes CDR1 SGHRS and CDR2 YFSETQ. Trimming left V 3 bases short and J 6 bases short, with 11 bases between. CDR3 DNA: TGCGCCAGCAGCTCGGACCCCAGGGATACGCAGTATTTT. As protein: CASSSDPRDTQYF.

This clone was counted once. V gene TRBV19 combines with J gene TRBJ1-2, with D unresolved. Per the germline V gene, CDR1 is LNHDA and CDR2 is SQIVND (reference sequence). V dropped 4 bases and J dropped 0 bases, with 12 bases sitting between them. The CDR3 length is 15 residues. The CDR3 protein is CASSTPKTSNYGYTF. CDR3 coding DNA: TGTGCCAGTAGTACACCCAAGACTTCTAACTATGGCTACACCTTC.

The genes are TRBV5-6 and TRBJ1-2; D might be TRBD1 (5 bases). Trimming left V 0 bases short and J 2 bases short, with 11 bases between. The CDR3 covers 15 residues. Germline values: CDR1 SGHDT, CDR2 YYEEEE. CDR3 in amino acids: CASSLGGRGNYGYTF. DNA for the CDR3: TGTGCCAGCAGCTTGGGGGGCCGGGGGAACTATGGCTACACCTTC.

This chain joins TRBV21-1 and TRBJ2-5; the tabulated D call, TRBD1, remains unverified against the DNA. TRBV21-1 is reported as a pseudogene. The CDR3 extends over 16 amino acids. CDR3 sequence: CASSKKSRGLQETQYF. CDR3 in DNA: TGTGCCAGCAGCAAAAAGTCCAGGGGGCTCCAGGAGACCCAGTACTTC.

This clone was observed a handful of times. The genes are TRBV4-1 and TRBJ2-5; 12 nucleotides match TRBD2. CDR1 and CDR2 (germline): MGHRA, YSYEKL. The CDR3 is made up of 16 amino acids. With 2 bases clipped from V and 5 bases from J, the junction kept 6 bases outside the gene matches. CDR3 sequence reads: CASSQTTSGRWETQYF. The CDR3 DNA follows: TGCGCCAGCAGCCAAACGACTAGCGGGAGATGGGAGACCCAGTACTTC.

The V gene is TRBV5-1, the J gene TRBJ2-1, with D hard to call. The germline V gene has CDR1 SGHRS and CDR2 YFSETQ. The CDR3 extends over 14 amino acids. The V and J ends lost 4 bases and 0 bases respectively, with 8 bases between them. The CDR3 DNA reads TGCGCCAGCAGCGGTCTTTCCTCCTACAATGAGCAGTTCTTC. As protein: CASSGLSSYNEQFF.

The rearrangement uses TRBV2 and TRBJ2-1; 11 nucleotides agree with TRBD2. With 5 bases clipped from V and 5 bases from J, the junction kept 11 bases outside the gene matches. CDR1 SNHLY and CDR2 FYNNEI come from the germline V gene. The CDR3 is 17 residues long. This CDR3 is CASSILAGGTPNNEQFF. The CDR3 region has the DNA TGTGCCAGCAGTATTCTAGCGGGGGGCACACCCAACAATGAGCAGTTCTTC.

V and J are TRBV10-2 and TRBJ1-5, with D hard to call. The CDR3 sequence is 15 residues long. Germline V gene lookup returns CDR1 WSHSY and CDR2 SAAADI. The germline V and J ends were trimmed by 3 bases and 2 bases, with 11 bases remaining between them. CDR3 DNA sequence: TGCGCCAGCAGTGACGGGAGGAAGGGCAATCAGCCCCAGCATTTT. Protein: CASSDGRKGNQPQHF.

This clone came up a few times. The rearrangement links TRBV5-1 to TRBJ2-3, with a weak D call TRBD2 (6 bases). CDR1 and CDR2 (germline): SGHRS, YFSETQ. This CDR3 spans 16 amino acids. Deletions cut 0 bases from V and 0 bases from J, with 11 bases between. CDR3 coding DNA: TGCGCCAGCAGCTTGGGTAGGGCGGGAAGCACAGATACGCAGTATTTT. Amino acid sequence: CASSLGRAGSTDTQYF.

This chain uses TRBV15 with TRBJ2-2, with D perhaps being TRBD1 or TRBD2 (5 bases each). Per germline, CDR1 LNHNV and CDR2 YYDKDF (reference sequence). Trimming took off 9 bases at V and 4 bases at J, with 15 bases between the two ends. There are 14 residues in the CDR3. CDR3 DNA sequence: TGTGCCACTAATAGGGACCTGACCACCGGGGAGCTGTTTTTT. Translated: CATNRDLTTGELFF. The full variable domain, its missing parts supplied by reference TRBV15 and TRBJ2-2, is DAMVIQNPRYQVTQFGKPVTLSCSQTLNHNVMYWYQQKSSQAPKLLFHYYDKDFNNEADTPDNFQSRRPNTSFCFLDIRSPGLGDTAMYLCATNRDLTTGELFFGEGSRLTVL.

V is TRBV9 and J is TRBJ2-2, with TRBD1 identical over 7 bases. This CDR3 is 14 amino acids long. V lost 5 bases and J lost 1; bases outside the gene matches: 2. Looked up from germline, CDR1 is SGDLS and CDR2 is YYNGEE. DNA for the CDR3: TGTGCCAGCAGTGCAGGGGGGAACACCGGGGAGCTGTTTTTT. As protein: CASSAGGNTGELFF.

The chain joins TRBV29-1 to TRBJ2-2; D call uncertain. Looked up from germline, CDR1 is SQVTM and CDR2 is ANQGSEA. V was trimmed by 3 bases and J by 0 bases, leaving 5 bases between them. CDR3 length: 13 residues. CDR3 bases: TGCAGCGTTGATAGTTCGAACACCGGGGAGCTGTTTTTT. It yields the protein CSVDSSNTGELFF.